The 18 T cell receptor beta chains given below trace back to one sample, sequenced in a study of T-cell memory formation after mild COVID-19. TCRdb processed the 5' RACE reads anew with MiXCR; each CDR3 protein has one entry. The data hold fewer than 15,000 distinct CDR3 sequences, with roughly a fifth observed a single time. Sequenced material: PBMCs or a T cell subset sorted from them (not recorded which). The receptors were sampled from a man between 18 and 29 years old who had mild COVID-19 (a few samples of this study predate the infection). Cell type and time point are not known.

The table lists this clonotype with many counts. J is TRBJ2-7 and V is TRBV4-1, with TRBD1 matching over 9 bases. J lost 5 bases, V lost 0 bases, and 5 bases had no gene match. Germline CDR1 reads MGHRA; CDR2 reads YSYEKL. The CDR3 sequence is 15 residues long. CDR3 in DNA: TGCGCCAGCAGCCAAGATACACAGGGGGCCGACGAGCAGTACGTC. This translates into CASSQDTQGADEQYV.

Judged by abundance, this clonotype is medium-sized. This sequence joins TRBV20-1 and TRBJ1-1; D might be TRBD1 (5 bases). Per germline, CDR1 DFQATT and CDR2 SNEGSKA (reference sequence). V lost 1 base and J lost 1, with 10 bases in between. The CDR3 runs 14 residues. The CDR3 reads CSARVITGNTEAFF. The CDR3, as DNA: TGCAGTGCTAGAGTCATTACAGGGAACACTGAAGCTTTCTTT.

The table lists this clonotype with many counts. This chain links TRBV12-3 or TRBV12-4 with TRBJ1-1, with TRBD1 as a possible D gene (5 bases). The V and J ends lost 3 bases and 0 bases respectively, with 11 bases between them. This CDR3 region has 15 residues. The CDR3 here is CASSFTAQVNTEAFF. The CDR3 DNA reads as TGTGCCAGCAGTTTTACCGCACAGGTGAACACTGAAGCTTTCTTT.

This clonotype was found many times. The chain links TRBV5-1 to TRBJ1-2, with 7 bases matching TRBD1. The CDR3 is 14 amino acids. Germline V CDR1 and CDR2: SGHRS, YFSETQ. V lost 4 bases to trimming and J lost 0 bases; unmatched junction nucleotides: 3. CDR3 amino acids: CASSQDRPNYGYTF. The CDR3 DNA reads TGCGCCAGCAGCCAGGACAGGCCTAACTATGGCTACACCTTC.

The rearrangement links TRBV18 to TRBJ2-2, with D perhaps TRBD1 (7 bases). CDR3 length: 15 residues. V lost 4 bases and J lost 3, with 12 bases in between. Germline V gives CDR1 KGHSH, CDR2 LQKENI. The DNA for the CDR3 is TGTGCCAGCTCACGCATCAGGGGGGACACCGGGGAGCTGTTTTTT. Translation: CASSRIRGDTGELFF.

This clonotype was seen many times. The chain uses TRBV20-1 and TRBJ2-7; D not resolved. The CDR3 consists of 13 residues. CDR1 is DFQATT and CDR2 is SNEGSKA in the germline V gene (reference sequence). V lost 7 bases and J lost 0, with 13 bases in between. CDR3 sequence: CSVLVLGSYEQYF. CDR3 nucleotide sequence: TGCAGTGTGCTAGTCTTAGGCTCCTACGAGCAGTACTTC.

CDR3 amino acids: CASGTPLSLEQYF. The CDR3 DNA is TGTGCCAGCGGGACTCCTTTATCTTTGGAGCAGTACTTC. This chain joins TRBV10-3 and TRBJ2-7, with TRBD2 as a possible D gene (6 bases). This CDR3 comprises 13 residues. Germline-derived CDR1 and CDR2 are ENHRY and SYGVKD. V was clipped by 10 bases and J by 7 bases, with 20 bases between them.

The J gene is TRBJ2-1, the V gene TRBV24-1; 10 nucleotides align to TRBD2. The length of the CDR3 is 16 residues. CDR1 KGHDR and CDR2 SFDVKD come from the germline V gene. Losses at the gene ends were 3 bases for V and 7 bases for J; bases not matched to a gene: 8. The CDR3 sequence: CATSDRTSGFLNEQFF. The CDR3 bases are TGTGCCACCAGTGATAGGACTAGCGGATTCTTAAATGAGCAGTTCTTC.

The chain is built from TRBV20-1 and TRBJ2-3, with D perhaps matching TRBD1 (5 bases). V lost 5 bases and J 4 bases, leaving 19 bases between the germline ends. The CDR3 contains 15 residues. Germline V lookup: CDR1 DFQATT, CDR2 SNEGSKA (reference sequence). This CDR3 is CSAWTPPSPADTQYF. Here the CDR3 DNA reads TGCAGTGCTTGGACACCCCCTTCCCCTGCAGATACGCAGTATTTT.

This clonotype has ten or more counts. The chain links TRBV7-3 to TRBJ2-1; D is perhaps TRBD2 (7 bases). CDR1 and CDR2 from the germline V gene are SGHTA and FQGTGA. V lost 1 base and J 8 bases, leaving 12 bases between the germline ends. The CDR3 is made up of 14 amino acids. The CDR3 is CASSLIGGGHEQFF. CDR3 sequence (DNA): TGTGCCAGCAGCTTAATTGGCGGGGGCCATGAGCAGTTCTTC.

The genes are TRBV29-1 and TRBJ1-1, with 8 bases matching TRBD1. CDR1 and CDR2 (germline): SQVTM, ANQGSEA. With 5 bases clipped from V and 5 bases from J, the junction kept 7 bases outside the gene matches. The CDR3 totals 13 residues. This chain's CDR3 is CSVRTGRWTEAFF. CDR3 sequence (DNA): TGCAGCGTTCGGACAGGGCGTTGGACTGAAGCTTTCTTT.

V and J are TRBV4-3 and TRBJ2-1; D remains unclear. CDR1 and CDR2 from the germline V gene are LGHNA and YSLEER. The CDR3 runs 15 residues. The ends were cut back, 0 bases at V and 6 bases at J, with 12 bases in the middle. This CDR3 is CASSQDLALGNEQFF. The CDR3 DNA reads TGCGCCAGCAGCCAAGATTTGGCCCTGGGCAATGAGCAGTTCTTC.

This clonotype appeared many times. The chain combines TRBV20-1 with TRBJ1-2; D is undetermined. Per the germline V gene, CDR1 is DFQATT and CDR2 is SNEGSKA (reference sequence). With 3 bases removed from V and 8 bases from J, the gap between germline ends came to 22 bases. The CDR3 spans 15 residues. CDR3: CSARRRSNFRRGYTF. CDR3 sequence (DNA): TGCAGTGCTAGGAGGCGGTCCAACTTCCGGAGGGGCTACACCTTC.

This clonotype was observed at least ten times. This sequence joins TRBV7-2 and TRBJ1-5; no clear D gene. The CDR3 has 12 residues. Germline values: CDR1 SGHTA, CDR2 FQGNSA. The ends were cut back, 3 bases at V and 9 bases at J, with 9 bases in the middle. The CDR3 loop is CASSFLSMPQHF. CDR3 sequence (DNA): TGTGCCAGCAGCTTCCTATCTATGCCCCAGCATTTT. Using reference TRBV7-2 and TRBJ1-5 for the parts outside the CDR3, the full variable domain is GAGVSQSPSNKVTEKGKDVELRCDPISGHTALYWYRQSLGQGLEFLIYFQGNSAPDKSGLPSDRFSAERTGGSVSTLTIQRTQQEDSAVYLCASSFLSMPQHFGDGTRLSIL.

The chain recombines TRBV6-5 with TRBJ2-7; D not certain. The CDR3 spans 15 residues. Trimming stripped 6 bases from V and 4 bases from J, with 19 bases between. Germline V gene lookup returns CDR1 MNHEY and CDR2 SVGAGI. CDR3 nucleotide sequence: TGTGCCAGCAGCCAAGGGCCTCATCTGGGGTACGAGCAGTACGTC. It is translated as CASSQGPHLGYEQYV.

Ten or more counts support this clonotype. V usage is TRBV6-5 and J usage is TRBJ2-7; TRBD2 aligns across 9 bases. CDR1 and CDR2 from the germline V gene are MNHEY and SVGAGI. Trimming removed 6 bases from V and 1 base from J; junction bases left unmatched: 7. This CDR3 has 15 amino acids. The CDR3: CASSRAGGQSYEQYF. CDR3 nucleotide sequence: TGTGCCAGCAGCCGCGCGGGGGGGCAATCCTACGAGCAGTACTTC.

This clonotype has a count of ten or more. The V and J genes are TRBV6-5 and TRBJ1-5; TRBD1 aligns across 9 bases. J gave up 4 bases and V 6 bases, and 16 bases lay outside the gene matches. Looked up from germline, CDR1 is MNHEY and CDR2 is SVGAGI. CDR3 length: 18 residues. CDR3 sequence reads: CASRSTPFTGGTNQPQHF. CDR3 coding DNA: TGTGCCAGCAGATCGACACCATTTACAGGGGGCACAAATCAGCCCCAGCATTTT.

This clonotype was seen ten or more times. The CDR3 spells CASSLGSGPFYEQYF. The CDR3 DNA sequence: TGTGCCAGCAGCTTAGGATCGGGACCCTTTTACGAGCAGTACTTC. The chain has TRBV7-6 and TRBJ2-7, with D tentatively TRBD1 or TRBD2 (5 bases each). Germline V gene sequence: CDR1 SGHVS, CDR2 FNYEAQ. CDR3 length equals 15 residues. Trimming shortened V by 1 base and J by 4 bases, and 14 bases separated the two germline ends.